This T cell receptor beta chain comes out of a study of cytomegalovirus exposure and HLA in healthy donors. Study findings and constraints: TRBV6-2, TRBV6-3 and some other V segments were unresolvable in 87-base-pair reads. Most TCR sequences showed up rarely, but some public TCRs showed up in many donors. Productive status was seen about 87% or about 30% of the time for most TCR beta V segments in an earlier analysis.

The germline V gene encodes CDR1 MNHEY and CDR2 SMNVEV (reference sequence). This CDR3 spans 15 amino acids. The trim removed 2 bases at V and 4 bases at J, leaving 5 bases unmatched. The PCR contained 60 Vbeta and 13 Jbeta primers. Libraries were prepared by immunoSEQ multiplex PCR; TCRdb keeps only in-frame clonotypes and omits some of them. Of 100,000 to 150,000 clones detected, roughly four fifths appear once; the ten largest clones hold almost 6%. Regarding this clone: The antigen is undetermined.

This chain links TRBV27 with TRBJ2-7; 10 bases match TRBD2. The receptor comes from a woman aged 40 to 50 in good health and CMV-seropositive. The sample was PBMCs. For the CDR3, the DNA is TGTGCCAGCAGTTTACAATCTAGCGGGGGTTACGAGCAGTACTTC. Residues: CASSLQSSGGYEQYF.